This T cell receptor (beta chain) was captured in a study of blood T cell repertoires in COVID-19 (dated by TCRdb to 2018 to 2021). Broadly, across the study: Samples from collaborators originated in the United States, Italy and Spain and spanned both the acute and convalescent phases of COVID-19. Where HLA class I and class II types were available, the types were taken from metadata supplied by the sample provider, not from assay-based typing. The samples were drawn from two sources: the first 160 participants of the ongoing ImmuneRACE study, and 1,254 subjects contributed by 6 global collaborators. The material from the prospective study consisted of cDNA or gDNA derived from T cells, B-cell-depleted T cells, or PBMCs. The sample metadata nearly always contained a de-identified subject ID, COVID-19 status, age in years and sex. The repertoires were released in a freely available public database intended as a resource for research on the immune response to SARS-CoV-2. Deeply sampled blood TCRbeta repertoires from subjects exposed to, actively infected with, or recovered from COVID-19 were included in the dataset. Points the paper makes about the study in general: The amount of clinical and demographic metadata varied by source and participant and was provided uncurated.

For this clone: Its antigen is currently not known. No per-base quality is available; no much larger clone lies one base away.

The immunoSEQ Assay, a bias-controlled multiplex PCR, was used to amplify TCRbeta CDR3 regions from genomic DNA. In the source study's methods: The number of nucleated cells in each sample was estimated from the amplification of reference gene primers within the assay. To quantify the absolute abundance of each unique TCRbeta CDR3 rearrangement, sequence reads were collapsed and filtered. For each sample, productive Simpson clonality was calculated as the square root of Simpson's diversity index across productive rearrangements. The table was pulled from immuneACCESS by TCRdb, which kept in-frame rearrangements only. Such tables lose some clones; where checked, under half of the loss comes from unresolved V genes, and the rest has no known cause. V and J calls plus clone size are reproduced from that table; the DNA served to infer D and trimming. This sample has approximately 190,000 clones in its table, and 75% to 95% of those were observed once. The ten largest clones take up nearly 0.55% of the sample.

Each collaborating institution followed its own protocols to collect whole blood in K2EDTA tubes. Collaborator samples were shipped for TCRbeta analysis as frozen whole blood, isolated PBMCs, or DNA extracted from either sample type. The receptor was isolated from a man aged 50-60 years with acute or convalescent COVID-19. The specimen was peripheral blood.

The CDR3 protein is CASSPRDKTGEAFF. The DNA is TGCGCCAGCAGCCCCCGAGACAAGACAGGGGAAGCTTTCTTT. This chain joins TRBV4-1 to TRBJ1-1, with 7 bases aligning to TRBD1. The germline V gene gives CDR1 as MGHRA and CDR2 as YSYEKL. Trimming accounts for 4 bases at V and 8 bases at J, while the number of junction bases matched to no gene is 10. From the cysteine through the phenylalanine, the CDR3 covers 14 amino acids. Just CDR3 DNA is preserved here, 42 bases in frame from base 1.